The 24 T cell receptor beta chains given below trace back to one sample, sequenced in a study of blood T cell repertoires in COVID-19. Assay used: immunoSEQ multiplex PCR; TCRdb lists only in-frame clones, some missing. The table records almost 300,000 clones, about 88% of them present only once. The material sequenced was peripheral blood. The receptors were gathered from a man aged 65-85 years with acute or convalescent COVID-19.

The V and J genes are TRBV28 and TRBJ2-5; D gene ambiguous. The CDR3 consists of 15 residues. Trimming removed 8 bases at V and 5 bases at J, with 21 bases between. CDR1 and CDR2 (germline): MDHEN, SYDVKM. This CDR3 reads CASENLLGGAETQYF. In DNA form, the CDR3 reads TGTGCCAGCGAAAACCTCCTAGGTGGCGCGGAGACCCAGTACTTC.

The chain joins TRBV7-2 to TRBJ2-5; the D gene is possibly TRBD2 (6 bases). This CDR3 contains 13 residues. Trimming took off 11 bases at V and 5 bases at J, with 18 bases between the two ends. Germline loops: CDR1 SGHTA, CDR2 FQGNSA. In DNA, the CDR3 is TGTGCCGTGCCCGGGACGGGAGTTGAGACCCAGTACTTC. It translates to CAVPGTGVETQYF.

This chain links TRBV11-2 with TRBJ1-4; D is perhaps TRBD1 (5 bases). Germline V gene sequence: CDR1 SGHAT, CDR2 FQNNGV. The length of the CDR3 is 16 residues. The ends were cut back, 3 bases at V and 8 bases at J, with 19 bases in the middle. CDR3 amino acids: CASSFHRPGEVEKLFF. CDR3 coding DNA: TGTGCCAGCAGCTTCCATCGCCCGGGGGAGGTGGAAAAACTGTTTTTT.

This clone was detected once. The chain combines TRBV7-2 with TRBJ1-2; 8 bases match TRBD1. J was trimmed by 8 bases and V by 1 base; bases with no gene match: 9. CDR1 SGHTA and CDR2 FQGNSA come from the germline V gene. The CDR3 spans 15 residues. The CDR3 coding sequence is TGTGCCAGCAGCTTAGAAGGCAGGGGGCGTATCGGCTACACCTTC. It specifies CASSLEGRGRIGYTF. The variable domain in full, with the rest retrieved from reference TRBV7-2 and TRBJ1-2, is GAGVSQSPSNKVTEKGKDVELRCDPISGHTALYWYRQSLGQGLEFLIYFQGNSAPDKSGLPSDRFSAERTGGSVSTLTIQRTQQEDSAVYLCASSLEGRGRIGYTFGSGTRLTVV.

This clone appeared a single time. The chain has TRBV6-5 and TRBJ1-6; 11 nucleotides align to TRBD1. The CDR3 is 14 residues long. J gave up 8 bases and V 10 bases, and 7 bases lay outside the gene matches. Germline CDR1 MNHEY, CDR2 SVGAGI. CDR3 region: CAIYRDRGDSPLHF. DNA for the CDR3: TGTGCCATCTACCGGGACAGGGGGGATTCACCCCTCCACTTT.

V and J are TRBV29-1 and TRBJ2-1, with 9 bases matching TRBD2. CDR3 length: 16 residues. Germline V gene lookup returns CDR1 SQVTM and CDR2 ANQGSEA. J lost 2 bases, V lost 0 bases, and 5 bases had no gene match. The CDR3 nucleotides are TGCAGCGTTGAAGATAGCGGGAGTGTAGCCTACAATGAGCAGTTCTTC. Translated: CSVEDSGSVAYNEQFF.

The rearrangement links TRBV2 to TRBJ2-5; D might be TRBD2 (7 bases). Germline V gives CDR1 SNHLY, CDR2 FYNNEI. The CDR3 has 13 residues. Trimming left V 8 bases short and J 5 bases short, with 15 bases between. Here the CDR3 DNA reads TGTGCCAGCGGGGAGGGGGGGCAGGAGACCCAGTACTTC. It yields the protein CASGEGGQETQYF.

The chain links TRBV27 to TRBJ2-3, with a weak D call TRBD1 (5 bases). CDR3 length: 14 amino acids. Trimming pared 2 bases from V and 2 bases from J, leaving 8 bases between. Germline V gene data show CDR1 as MNHEY and CDR2 as SMNVEV (reference sequence). CDR3 in amino acids: CASSLQGFTDTQYF. DNA for the CDR3: TGTGCCAGCAGTTTACAGGGCTTCACAGATACGCAGTATTTT.

V usage is TRBV5-4 and J usage is TRBJ2-2, with 8 bases lining up with TRBD2. This CDR3 region has 15 residues. CDR1 is SGHNT and CDR2 is YYREEE in the germline V gene (reference sequence). V lost 3 bases to trimming and J lost 5 bases; unmatched junction nucleotides: 6. The DNA for the CDR3 is TGTGCCAGCAGCTCCGGGACTAGGTTAACCGGGGAGCTGTTTTTT. This encodes CASSSGTRLTGELFF. Together with reference TRBV5-4 and TRBJ2-2, the CDR3 gives the full variable domain: ETGVTQSPTHLIKTRGQQVTLRCSSQSGHNTVSWYQQALGQGPQFIFQYYREEENGRGNFPPRFSGLQFPNYSSELNVNALELDDSALYLCASSSGTRLTGELFFGEGSRLTVL.

The rearrangement joins TRBV28 to TRBJ1-2, with 8 bases that match TRBD1. Germline-derived CDR1 and CDR2 are MDHEN and SYDVKM. This CDR3 has 13 residues. V gave up 6 bases and J gave up 8 bases; unmatched junction bases: 8. CDR3 sequence (DNA): TGTGCCAGCAGAACCCCAGGGGGCTGGGGCTACACCTTC. Translation gives CASRTPGGWGYTF.

The chain links TRBV7-2 to TRBJ1-2; 9 bases map to TRBD1. CDR1 is SGHTA and CDR2 is FQGNSA in the germline V gene. This CDR3 has 14 amino acids. After removal of 4 bases from V and 7 bases from J, the junction contained 7 bases not matched to a gene. CDR3 nucleotides: TGTGCCAGCAGCTCTACAGGGGGCCGAGTTGGCTACACCTTC. Translated: CASSSTGGRVGYTF.

The rearrangement links TRBV12-3 or TRBV12-4 to TRBJ1-6; D is possibly TRBD1 (5 bases). CDR3 size: 12 residues. V was pared by 5 bases and J by 14 bases, with 13 bases between. CDR3 loop: CASSIQASTLHF. In DNA form, the CDR3 reads TGTGCCAGCAGTATACAGGCTTCGACCCTCCACTTT.

The chain combines TRBV5-1 with TRBJ1-2; 8 nucleotides match TRBD1. This CDR3 has 14 amino acids. Germline lookup yields CDR1 SGHRS and CDR2 YFSETQ. V trimming: 0 bases; J trimming: 4 bases; junction bases outside the gene matches: 2. CDR3 coding DNA: TGCGCCAGCAGCTTGGCAGGGGGCTCCTATGGCTACACCTTC. Encoded protein: CASSLAGGSYGYTF.

In its sample, this clone was seen once. This sequence joins TRBV7-8 and TRBJ2-3; the match to TRBD2 covers 11 bases. CDR1 is SGHVS and CDR2 is FQNEAQ in the germline V gene. V trimming: 4 bases; J trimming: 6 bases; junction bases outside the gene matches: 6. The CDR3 runs to 15 residues. CDR3: CASSSPASGGDTQYF. The CDR3 DNA is TGTGCCAGCAGCTCCCCGGCTAGCGGGGGGGATACGCAGTATTTT.

The rearrangement joins TRBV11-2 to TRBJ2-5, with 10 bases matching TRBD1. Losses at the gene ends were 8 bases for V and 5 bases for J; bases not matched to a gene: 8. Per germline, CDR1 SGHAT and CDR2 FQNNGV. This CDR3 spans 14 amino acids. The CDR3: CASAPGQGTETQYF. CDR3 coding DNA: TGTGCCAGCGCCCCGGGACAGGGGACGGAGACCCAGTACTTC.

CDR3 bases: TGTGCCAGCAGTCGCGGGACTAGCGTTCTCAATGAGCAGTTCTTC. Its translation is CASSRGTSVLNEQFF. The chain joins TRBV28 to TRBJ2-1; 10 positions agree with TRBD2. This CDR3 has 15 amino acids. V was clipped by 5 bases and J by 6 bases; unmatched bases: 7. Germline assignment: CDR1 MDHEN and CDR2 SYDVKM.

The gene calls are TRBV6-5 and TRBJ1-5; 8 nucleotides line up with TRBD1. In germline, CDR1 is MNHEY, CDR2 SVGAGI. J lost 12 bases, V lost 5 bases, and 9 bases had no gene match. This CDR3 spans 13 amino acids. DNA for the CDR3: TGTGCCAGCAGTATTACCGGGACAGGAGGCCAGCATTTT. As protein: CASSITGTGGQHF.

The chain carries TRBV5-4 and TRBJ2-3; weak D call: TRBD2 (5 bases). Trimming took off 4 bases at V and 2 bases at J, with 14 bases between the two ends. From germline, CDR1 is SGHNT and CDR2 YYREEE (reference sequence). The CDR3 loop spans 15 amino acids. As DNA, the CDR3 is TGTGCCAGCAGCCCCCGAGGGTCCCACACAGATACGCAGTATTTT. Protein product: CASSPRGSHTDTQYF. Complete variable domain (other parts from reference TRBV5-4 and TRBJ2-3): ETGVTQSPTHLIKTRGQQVTLRCSSQSGHNTVSWYQQALGQGPQFIFQYYREEENGRGNFPPRFSGLQFPNYSSELNVNALELDDSALYLCASSPRGSHTDTQYFGPGTRLTVL.

The V call is TRBV18, the J call TRBJ1-1, with 10 bases matching TRBD1. Germline V gene sequence: CDR1 KGHSH, CDR2 LQKENI. CDR3 length equals 15 residues. J was trimmed by 0 bases and V by 5 bases; bases with no gene match: 3. CDR3 in DNA: TGTGCCAGCTCAGACAGGGGGCGAGTGAACACTGAAGCTTTCTTT. Translation gives CASSDRGRVNTEAFF.

The chain is built from TRBV27 and TRBJ2-3; 8 bases are a match to TRBD1. This CDR3 has 15 residues. The V gene end was trimmed by 10 bases and the J gene end by 6 bases; junction bases not matched to a gene: 15. Germline V CDR1 and CDR2: MNHEY, SMNVEV (reference sequence). The CDR3 spells CATHSGQGASDTQYF. The CDR3 DNA reads TGTGCCACCCACTCGGGGCAGGGGGCTTCGGATACGCAGTATTTT.

V is TRBV2 and J is TRBJ1-4; 8 nucleotides line up with TRBD1. The CDR3 consists of 14 residues. The V gene end was trimmed by 6 bases and the J gene end by 7 bases; junction bases not matched to a gene: 7. Looked up from germline, CDR1 is SNHLY and CDR2 is FYNNEI. The CDR3 loop is CASSRQGSPEKLFF. The DNA of the CDR3 is TGTGCCAGCAGCCGACAGGGGTCCCCTGAAAAACTGTTTTTT.

This chain uses TRBV28 with TRBJ2-6; D perhaps matches TRBD1 (6 bases). This CDR3 spans 16 amino acids. The V gene lost 4 bases and the J gene lost 4 bases, with 14 bases spanning the gap. Germline lookup yields CDR1 MDHEN and CDR2 SYDVKM. This CDR3 reads CASSSTGLSGANVLTF. Written as DNA, the CDR3 is TGTGCCAGCAGTTCAACAGGGCTCTCCGGGGCCAACGTCCTGACTTTC.

This clone was detected a few times. This chain links TRBV28 with TRBJ1-1, with D perhaps matching TRBD1 (5 bases). The CDR3 loop spans 12 amino acids. V lost 1 base and J 10 bases, leaving 10 bases between the germline ends. Germline V gene data show CDR1 as MDHEN and CDR2 as SYDVKM. This CDR3 reads CASSLLKGPAFF. DNA of the CDR3: TGTGCCAGCAGTTTATTAAAGGGGCCAGCTTTCTTT.

This clone has just a few counts. This chain joins TRBV2 and TRBJ1-6; 9 nucleotides match TRBD1. The junction had 14 bases not matched to a gene; V was cut back by 10 bases and J by 7 bases. CDR3 length: 16 amino acids. Per germline, CDR1 SNHLY and CDR2 FYNNEI. Here the CDR3 reads CATQRDREVLNSPLHF. The CDR3 DNA reads TGTGCCACCCAAAGGGACAGGGAAGTCCTAAATTCACCCCTCCACTTT.